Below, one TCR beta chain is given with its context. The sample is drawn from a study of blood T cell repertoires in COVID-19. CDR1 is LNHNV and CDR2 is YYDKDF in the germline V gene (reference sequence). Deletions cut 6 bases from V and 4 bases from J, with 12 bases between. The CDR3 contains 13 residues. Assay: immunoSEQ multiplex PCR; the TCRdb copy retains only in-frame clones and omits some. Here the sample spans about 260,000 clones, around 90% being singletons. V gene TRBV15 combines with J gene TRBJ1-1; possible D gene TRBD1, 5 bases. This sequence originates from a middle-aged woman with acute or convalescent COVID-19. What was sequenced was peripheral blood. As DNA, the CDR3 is TGTGCCACCAGTAGGGGAGGGAGCACTGAAGCTTTCTTT. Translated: CATSRGGSTEAFF.